This is a list of T cell receptor beta chains from one sample in a study of cytomegalovirus exposure and HLA in healthy donors. TCRdb's table, derived via immunoSEQ multiplex PCR, lists solely in-frame clones and lacks some. The table has 99,000 or so clones, 75% to 80% seen once. Sequencing was performed on PBMCs. These receptor sequences come from a man in his fifties or sixties in good health and CMV-seropositive. The CDR3 runs from the conserved cysteine through the conserved F or W. D genes are given only for firm matches. Expanded clones are given a class, and other clones once, few, many or no size at all.

v_gene	abundance	j_gene	d_gene	CDR3nt	CDR3aa
TRBV5-5	.	TRBJ2-7	TRBD1	TGTGCCAGCAGCCCGGGACAGGGACCCTACGAGCAGTACTTC	CASSPGQGPYEQYF
TRBV4-2	.	TRBJ2-2	.	TGTGCCAGCAGCCAGGCTCCAGGGGTTCAGGGGGGGGAGCTGTTTTTT	CASSQAPGVQGGELFF
TRBV6-5	.	TRBJ1-4	.	TGTGCCAGCAGTTACGTGACTGCAACTAATGAAAAACTGTTTTTT	CASSYVTATNEKLFF
TRBV5-1	.	TRBJ2-1	.	TGCGCCAGCAGCACACGGGGAAATGAGCAGTTCTTC	CASSTRGNEQFF
TRBV2	.	TRBJ2-7	.	TGTGCCAGCAGCGGACTGGGCTCCTACGAGCAGTACTTC	CASSGLGSYEQYF
TRBV30	.	TRBJ2-7	.	TGTGCCTGGAGTGTAGTGGGAGAGGGGCAGTACTTC	CAWSVVGEGQYF
TRBV2	.	TRBJ1-3	TRBD1	TGTGCCAGCAGTGGACAGGGGGATCCCTCTGGAAACACCATATATTTT	CASSGQGDPSGNTIYF
TRBV9	.	TRBJ2-2	.	TGTGCCAGCAGCGATGAGGGACTTGCGAACACCGGGGAGCTGTTTTTT	CASSDEGLANTGELFF
TRBV7-2	.	TRBJ1-2	TRBD1	TGTGCCAGCAGCCCGGGACAGACCCCTGGCTACACCTTC	CASSPGQTPGYTF
TRBV18	.	TRBJ1-5	TRBD1	TGTGCCAGCTCACCGGCAGGGGGTGATCAGCCCCAGCATTTT	CASSPAGGDQPQHF
TRBV7-2	.	TRBJ2-1	.	TGTGCCAGCAGCTTAAATCCCCGTAATGAGCAGTTCTTC	CASSLNPRNEQFF
TRBV11-3	few	TRBJ2-1	TRBD2	TGTGCCAGCAGCCGTTATAGGACTAGTACGGGCAATGAGCAGTTCTTC	CASSRYRTSTGNEQFF
TRBV19	.	TRBJ2-1	TRBD1	TGTGCCAGTAGTATGGGTCGGGACAGGGGCCTGGAGCAGTTCTTC	CASSMGRDRGLEQFF
TRBV28	.	TRBJ2-2	.	TGTGCCAGCAGTCCATACCCGGGATCGGCCGGGGAGCTGTTTTTT	CASSPYPGSAGELFF
TRBV11-1	.	TRBJ1-1	.	TGTGCCAGCAGCTACCTGGCTGCGGGGCCGAACACTGAAGCTTTCTTT	CASSYLAAGPNTEAFF
TRBV11-2	once	TRBJ2-3	TRBD2	TGTGCCAGCAGCCGAGTGGTACAGCGGGGCCTTAGCACAGATACGCAGTATTTT	CASSRVVQRGLSTDTQYF
TRBV7-2	once	TRBJ2-7	TRBD1	TGTGCCAGCAGCTTAGTCTCGGGACAGGGTTACGAGCAGTACTTC	CASSLVSGQGYEQYF
TRBV10-3	.	TRBJ2-5	TRBD2	TGTGCCATCAGTCCACGACTAGCGGGGGAAACGTACCAAGAGACCCAGTACTTC	CAISPRLAGETYQETQYF
TRBV19	.	TRBJ1-2	TRBD1	TGTGCCAGTACATCCAGGGGGCAACGGGGCTACACCTTC	CASTSRGQRGYTF
TRBV4-2	few	TRBJ2-7	.	TGTGCCAGCAGCCAAGATCCGGGGGAAAGCTCCTACGAGCAGTACTTC	CASSQDPGESSYEQYF
TRBV9	.	TRBJ2-7	.	TGTGCCAGCAGCGTCCTACTAGGGGGCGAGCAGTACTTC	CASSVLLGGEQYF
TRBV5-4	.	TRBJ2-2	TRBD2	TGTGCCAGCAGCGGGCGGGAGCGGGGATCGAACACCGGGGAGCTGTTTTTT	CASSGRERGSNTGELFF
TRBV7-9	.	TRBJ2-7	TRBD2	TGTGCCAGCAGCAGCGGGGTGCGGGACGAGCAGTACTTC	CASSSGVRDEQYF
TRBV11-2	.	TRBJ2-3	TRBD2	TGTGCCAGCAGCTTTTATAGCGGGGGCACAGATACGCAGTATTTT	CASSFYSGGTDTQYF
TRBV4-1	few	TRBJ2-6	.	TGCGCCAGCAGCCAAGATATCACCAGTGTCCTGACTTTC	CASSQDITSVLTF
TRBV2	.	TRBJ2-2	TRBD2	TGTGCCAGCAAGTTAGCGGGGGGGCTGAGCGGGGAGCTGTTTTTT	CASKLAGGLSGELFF
TRBV2	.	TRBJ2-2	.	TGTGCCAGCAGGCACGGGGGTTACACCGGGGAGCTGTTTTTT	CASRHGGYTGELFF
TRBV4-3	few	TRBJ1-1	.	TGCGCCAGCAGCCAAGACGGTTTCGGGGGTTACGGGGCTTTCTTT	CASSQDGFGGYGAFF
TRBV5-4	.	TRBJ2-7	TRBD1	TGTGCCAGCAGCCTAGGGACAGGGGGGTACGAGCAGTACTTC	CASSLGTGGYEQYF
TRBV7-9	.	TRBJ2-1	TRBD2	TGTGCCAGCAGCTTACTGACAAGCGGGGGGTACAATGAGCAGTTCTTC	CASSLLTSGGYNEQFF
TRBV19	.	TRBJ1-1	.	TGTGCCAGTAGTATCCCCCCGGGAGCTGAAGCTTTCTTT	CASSIPPGAEAFF
TRBV28	.	TRBJ1-2	TRBD1	TGTGCCAGCAGTCCCGGGACAGGGGATGGCTACACCTTC	CASSPGTGDGYTF
TRBV5-5	once	TRBJ2-1	.	TGTGCCAGCAGCTTGGGAGGTCGCGCGCTGGAGTTCTTC	CASSLGGRALEFF
TRBV11-2	.	TRBJ1-4	TRBD1	TGTGCCAGCAGCCCCGGACAGGGAGGAACTAATGAAAAACTGTTTTTT	CASSPGQGGTNEKLFF
TRBV30	once	TRBJ1-2	.	TGTGCCTGGGGGTCGGGGGTGGAGGGCTACACCTTC	CAWGSGVEGYTF
TRBV2	.	TRBJ2-3	TRBD2	TGTGCCAGCAGTGAAGCGCTTCGGACTAGCGGGGGTCAGTATTTT	CASSEALRTSGGQYF
TRBV10-2	few	TRBJ2-7	.	TGCGCCAGCAGTGAGTCGGGGCCCTCCTACGAGCAGTACTTC	CASSESGPSYEQYF
TRBV4-3	few	TRBJ2-2	.	TGCGCCAGCAGCTTCCGCGACGGGGAGCTGTTTTTT	CASSFRDGELFF
TRBV2	.	TRBJ2-1	.	TGTGCCAGCAGTGAACAGGGTACCATCTACAATGAGCAGTTCTTC	CASSEQGTIYNEQFF
TRBV19	.	TRBJ1-1	.	TGTGCCAGTAGTGCTCCGGGACTGAAGGCTTTCTTT	CASSAPGLKAFF
TRBV15	.	TRBJ2-3	TRBD2	TGTGCCACCAGCAGTAGCGGGGGCACAGATACGCAGTATTTT	CATSSSGGTDTQYF
TRBV5-1	.	TRBJ1-4	TRBD1	TGCGCCAGCAGCTTATATCAATCGCCGGGACAGGGAGATGAAAAACTGTTTTTT	CASSLYQSPGQGDEKLFF
TRBV5-1	once	TRBJ2-7	TRBD1	TGCGCCAGCAGCCTCCGGGACAGGGGTTACGAGCAGTACTTC	CASSLRDRGYEQYF
TRBV4-1	.	TRBJ1-1	.	TGCGCCAGCAGCCAAGAGGGACAATTCATGAACACTGAAGCTTTCTTT	CASSQEGQFMNTEAFF
TRBV6-5	.	TRBJ1-2	.	TGTGCCAGCAGACAAACAGTTAACTATGGCTACACCTTC	CASRQTVNYGYTF
TRBV6-1	.	TRBJ2-5	TRBD2	TGTGCCATCCGTGGAATAGCGGGACAAGAGACCCAGTACTTC	CAIRGIAGQETQYF
TRBV28	.	TRBJ1-4	TRBD1	TGTGCCAGCAGTATACAGGGGGCAGGAGCTAATGAAAAACTGTTTTTT	CASSIQGAGANEKLFF
TRBV19	.	TRBJ2-7	TRBD1	TGTGCCAGTAGCCGACTTTCGCAGGGGGCCGGCGAGCAGTACTTC	CASSRLSQGAGEQYF
TRBV28	.	TRBJ2-7	TRBD1	TGTGCCAGCAGCGTCGGGACAGGGTTTATCAACGAGCAGTACTTC	CASSVGTGFINEQYF
TRBV6-1	.	TRBJ2-1	TRBD2	TGTGCCAGCAGTTTAGCGGGGGCGCAACACAATGAGCAGTTCTTC	CASSLAGAQHNEQFF
TRBV6-1	.	TRBJ2-7	TRBD2	TGTGCCAGCAGTGAAGAGCTAGCGGGGGGTTGGGGCTACGAGCAGTACTTC	CASSEELAGGWGYEQYF
TRBV5-1	.	TRBJ2-5	.	TGCGCCAGCAGCTTGGTCGGGAGTCCTCAAGAGACCCAGTACTTC	CASSLVGSPQETQYF
TRBV7-9	.	TRBJ2-1	.	TGTGCCAGCAGCTTAGGCCCTAGAGGATACAATGAGCAGTTCTTC	CASSLGPRGYNEQFF
TRBV7-6	few	TRBJ1-5	.	TGTGCCAGCAGCTTAGGGGCAGGTCAGCCCCAGCATTTT	CASSLGAGQPQHF
TRBV23-1	.	TRBJ2-7	.	TGCGCCAGCAGCCCAAATACCGGACAGGAGGGGCCCGAGCAGTACTTC	CASSPNTGQEGPEQYF
TRBV5-1	.	TRBJ2-1	TRBD1	TGCGCCAGCAGCTTTACCGGGACAGGGGCTAACAATGAGCAGTTCTTC	CASSFTGTGANNEQFF
TRBV6-5	once	TRBJ2-7	.	TGTGCCAGCAGTTACTCAGCAGGCAACTCCTACGAGCAGTACTTC	CASSYSAGNSYEQYF
TRBV4-3	.	TRBJ2-1	TRBD2	TGCGCCAGCAGCCAAGTAGCGGGGGGTCCCTTAGGTGAGCAGTTCTTC	CASSQVAGGPLGEQFF
TRBV13	.	TRBJ2-7	.	TGTGCCAGCAGCTGGGCAAACGAGCAGTACTTC	CASSWANEQYF